The next 2 T cell receptor beta chains were all read from a single sample in a study of shared clonotypes between healthy human individuals. Here immunoSEQ multiplex PCR was the method, and the copy in TCRdb shows in-frame clones only, minus some. The sample has over 850,000 clones, around 78% seen once. Sequenced sample: memory CD4+ T cells from PBMCs. Subset meaning: CD45RA-negative fraction. Receptor source: a young man in good health. Some clones in this sample may be carry-over from other donors' samples.

The V call is TRBV7-2, the J call TRBJ2-7, with D possibly called TRBD1 or TRBD2 (5 bases each). Germline V CDR1 and CDR2: SGHTA, FQGNSA. V was clipped by 4 bases and J by 3 bases, with 16 bases between them. This CDR3 spans 15 amino acids. The CDR3 here is CASSYRTGGDYEQYF. The CDR3 DNA reads as TGTGCCAGCAGCTACAGGACCGGAGGCGACTACGAGCAGTACTTC.

The chain joins TRBV6-1 to TRBJ2-1, with D possibly being TRBD1 (6 bases). Germline CDR1 MNHNS, CDR2 SASEGT. V lost 6 bases and J 6 bases, leaving 12 bases between the germline ends. The CDR3 is made up of 13 amino acids. The CDR3 loop is CASRPYRANEQFF. The CDR3 nucleotides are TGTGCCAGCAGACCCTACAGGGCCAATGAGCAGTTCTTC.